The 5 T cell receptor beta chains in this list originate from one sample, sequenced in a study of cytomegalovirus exposure and HLA in healthy donors. The PCR made use of 60 Vbeta and 13 Jbeta primers. TCRdb keeps only in-frame clones here, not all; method: immunoSEQ multiplex PCR. The sample gives approximately 130,000 clones, more than 65% of which show up once; around 2.5% is in the top ten. Source material: PBMCs. The receptor set was obtained from a woman aged 55-69 years in good health and CMV-seropositive.

This clone was seen a handful of times. The chain combines TRBV10-2 with TRBJ1-4; 8 positions agree with TRBD1. This CDR3 is built from 15 residues. CDR1 is WSHSY and CDR2 is SAAADI in the germline V gene. The trim removed 0 bases at V and 7 bases at J, leaving 4 bases unmatched. The CDR3: CASSESQGAGEKLFF. DNA of the CDR3: TGCGCCAGCAGTGAGTCGCAGGGGGCGGGTGAAAAACTGTTTTTT.

This clone was detected only once. The V and J genes are TRBV25-1 and TRBJ1-2; perhaps TRBD1 as D (5 bases). This CDR3 is 12 amino acids long. Germline V lookup: CDR1 MGHDK, CDR2 SYGVNS. Trimming removed 3 bases at V and 10 bases at J, with 12 bases between. The CDR3 DNA follows: TGTGCCAGCAGTGACGGGGGAGTTGACTACACCTTC. This codes for CASSDGGVDYTF.

The chain couples TRBV19 to TRBJ1-4, with 8 bases matching TRBD1. CDR3 size: 15 residues. J lost 3 bases, V lost 5 bases, and 5 bases had no gene match. CDR1 and CDR2 (germline): LNHDA, SQIVND (reference sequence). The CDR3 reads CASSRTGPSNEKLFF. As DNA, the CDR3 is TGTGCCAGTAGTCGGACAGGGCCATCTAATGAAAAACTGTTTTTT.

The chain has TRBV2 and TRBJ2-1, with 9 bases matching TRBD2. J was trimmed by 9 bases and V by 2 bases; bases with no gene match: 5. The CDR3 is 14 amino acids. Germline CDR1 reads SNHLY; CDR2 reads FYNNEI. The CDR3 nucleotides are TGTGCCAGCAGTGAATCGCGGGGGGGCGGTGAGCAGTTCTTC. Its translation is CASSESRGGGEQFF. The full variable domain, in which reference TRBV2 and TRBJ2-1 provide the parts outside the CDR3, is EPEVTQTPSHQVTQMGQEVILRCVPISNHLYFYWYRQILGQKVEFLVSFYNNEISEKSEIFDDQFSVERPDGSNFTLKIRSTKLEDSAMYFCASSESRGGGEQFFGPGTRLTVL.

This chain links TRBV13 with TRBJ2-3; D perhaps matches TRBD1 (6 bases). V dropped 2 bases and J dropped 2 bases, with 26 bases sitting between them. CDR1 PRHDT and CDR2 FYEKMQ come from the germline V gene (reference sequence). The CDR3 is 20 amino acids. The CDR3 DNA is TGTGCCAGCAGCTTACCATCCCTCCCGATACAGGGACACCTCACAGATACGCAGTATTTT. Protein: CASSLPSLPIQGHLTDTQYF. The full variable domain, completed using reference TRBV13 and TRBJ2-3, is AAGVIQSPRHLIKEKRETATLKCYPIPRHDTVYWYQQGPGQDPQFLISFYEKMQSDKGSIPDRFSAQQFSDYHSELNMSSLELGDSALYFCASSLPSLPIQGHLTDTQYFGPGTRLTVL.